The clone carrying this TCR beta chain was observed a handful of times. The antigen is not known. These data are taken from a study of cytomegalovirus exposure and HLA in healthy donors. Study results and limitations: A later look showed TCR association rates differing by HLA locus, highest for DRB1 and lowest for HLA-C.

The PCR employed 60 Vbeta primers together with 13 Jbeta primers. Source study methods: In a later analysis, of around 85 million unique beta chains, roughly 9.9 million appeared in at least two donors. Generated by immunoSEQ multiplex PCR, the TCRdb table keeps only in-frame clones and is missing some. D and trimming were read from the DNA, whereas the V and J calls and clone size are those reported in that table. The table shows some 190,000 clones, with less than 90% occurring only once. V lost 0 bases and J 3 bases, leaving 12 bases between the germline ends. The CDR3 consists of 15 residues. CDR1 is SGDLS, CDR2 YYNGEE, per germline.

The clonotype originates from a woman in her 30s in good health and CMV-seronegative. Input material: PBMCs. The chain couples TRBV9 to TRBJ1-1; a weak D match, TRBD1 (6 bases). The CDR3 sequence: CASSVGWGLDTEAFF. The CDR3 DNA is TGTGCCAGCAGCGTAGGGTGGGGGCTCGACACTGAAGCTTTCTTT.